This T cell receptor beta chain stems from a study of identical twins. Healthy Caucasians, and only they, were the donors. Per the germline V gene, CDR1 is DFQATT and CDR2 is SNEGSKA (reference sequence). V was clipped by 5 bases and J by 4 bases, with 13 bases between them. The CDR3 is made up of 13 amino acids. This clonotype was counted ten times or more. The antigen is undetermined. General study points: Researchers reported excess low generation probability among twin-shared out-of-frame alpha sequences. These conclusions were based on statistical analysis (cross-sectional, not following the same donors).

One entry per CDR3 protein, called by TCRdb with MiXCR from the 5' RACE reads. The sample lists 570,000 or so distinct CDR3 sequences; more than 9% were seen once. These data are also associated with another study on yellow fever vaccine responses in identical twins. That investigation notes: Twins reportedly showed a vaccine T cell response that seemed partly convergent and partly personalized.

The genes are TRBV20-1 and TRBJ2-3, with D perhaps matching TRBD1 or TRBD2 (7 bases each). This TCR was sampled from a woman under 30 in good health. The source material was PBMCs. CDR3 protein: CSAGEGASDTQYF. In DNA form, the CDR3 reads TGCAGTGCTGGGGAGGGGGCGTCAGATACGCAGTATTTT.